This TCR beta chain was found in a study of cytomegalovirus exposure and HLA in healthy donors. Across the whole study: The study placed 80% to 85% of its approximately 380 genotyped donors in the Caucasian-associated ancestry cluster.

As for the donors, each was a healthy bone marrow donor. 60 Vbeta and 13 Jbeta primers were used in PCR. Under the authors' procedure: Tens of millions of unique TCR beta chains, 9.5 million to 11 million of them shared, were counted by a later analysis. The data were produced by immunoSEQ multiplex PCR, yet TCRdb's version contains in-frame clones alone and is incomplete. The DNA gave D and trimming, while V, J and clone size come from that table. Of under 200,000 clones in the sample, over 80% were seen once. The CDR3 covers 16 residues. The germline gives CDR1 SGHKS, CDR2 YYEKEE (reference sequence). The trim removed 0 bases at V and 5 bases at J, leaving 8 bases unmatched.

The V call is TRBV5-5, the J call TRBJ1-2, with TRBD1 matching over 9 bases. The sample was PBMCs. The TCR sequence derives from a girl under 18 in good health and CMV-seropositive. CDR3 DNA: TGTGCCAGCAGCTTGGGACACACAGGGGGCGGTTATGGCTACACCTTC. Its protein is CASSLGHTGGGYGYTF.